This T cell receptor (beta chain) came from a study of T cell responses to AZD1222 COVID-19 vaccine. The study, taken as a whole, reports: Baseline seropositives among AZD1222 recipients totaled only five or six. Nearly half of spike-specific TCRs reportedly target unmutated variant regions. Spike-specific TCR breadth and depth went up after people got two AZD1222 doses.

In its sample, this clone was seen a few times. Its antigen is undetermined. The germline CDR1 and CDR2 sequences are LGHNA and YSLEER. Trimming at V came to 1 base and at J to 3 bases, leaving 8 bases not matched to a gene. This CDR3 spans 16 amino acids. This table comes from immunoSEQ multiplex PCR, and its TCRdb copy is limited to in-frame clones, with some not included. This table holds approximately 140,000 clones, 70% to 90% found once. The receptor's source is an adult in good health. Source: peripheral blood, taken on day 0 of AZD1222 vaccination. V usage is TRBV4-3 and J usage is TRBJ2-7; 8 bases fit TRBD1. The CDR3, as DNA: TGCGCCAGCAGCCAAGGTGACAGGGGTTTTTTCTACGAGCAGTACTTC. It encodes CASSQGDRGFFYEQYF.